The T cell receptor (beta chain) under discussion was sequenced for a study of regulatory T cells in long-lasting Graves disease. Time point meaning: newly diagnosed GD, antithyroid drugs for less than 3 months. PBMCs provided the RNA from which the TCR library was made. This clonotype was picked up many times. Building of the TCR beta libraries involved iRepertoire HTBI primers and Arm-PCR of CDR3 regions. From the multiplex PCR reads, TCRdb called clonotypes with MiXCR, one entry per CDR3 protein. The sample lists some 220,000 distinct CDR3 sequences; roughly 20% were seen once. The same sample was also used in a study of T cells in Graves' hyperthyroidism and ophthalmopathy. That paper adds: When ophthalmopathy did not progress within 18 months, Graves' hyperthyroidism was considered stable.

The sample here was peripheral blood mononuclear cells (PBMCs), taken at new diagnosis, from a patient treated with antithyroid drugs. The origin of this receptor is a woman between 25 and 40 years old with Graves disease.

The CDR3 DNA is TGCGCCAGCAGCGGCCTTAGCGGGAGGGAGCAGTTCTTC. It encodes CASSGLSGREQFF. The V and J genes are TRBV5-1 and TRBJ2-1; 10 positions agree with TRBD2. Germline V gene lookup returns CDR1 SGHRS and CDR2 YFSETQ. The CDR3 is made up of 13 amino acids. V lost 4 bases to trimming and J lost 10 bases; unmatched junction nucleotides: 5. Supplemented by reference TRBV5-1 and TRBJ2-1, the full variable domain reads KAGVTQTPRYLIKTRGQQVTLSCSPISGHRSVSWYQQTPGQGLQFLFEYFSETQRNKGNFPGRFSGRQFSNSRSEMNVSTLELGDSALYLCASSGLSGREQFFGPGTRLTVL.